This T cell receptor (beta chain) appears in the sequencing data of a study of T-cell reconstitution after alpha-beta-depleted transplantation in children (dated by TCRdb to the mid-2010s). Regarding the complete study: The study quantitatively tracked T-cell immune reconstitution after TCRalphabeta/CD19-depleted allogeneic hematopoietic cell transplantation in children using TCR repertoire profiling.

The receptor library was made with PCR. Sequencing took place on an Illumina HiSeq 2500. TCR library preparation used molecular barcoding, with unique molecular identifiers applied to normalize quantification of the TCRbeta repertoire. TCRdb applied fastp at Q25 and MiXCR to the public reads, then kept only in-frame beta chains. Duplicate CDR3 protein sequences are folded into a single record with the most common DNA and genes. Present in this sample are roughly 500,000 distinct CDR3 sequences, under 15% of which were seen just once. The ten largest clonotypes hold roughly 5.4% of the sample. There are many counts of this clonotype. Its antigen is not yet known. Nothing much larger sits one base from this clone, and base qualities are not available. The CDR3 spans 15 residues, from the cysteine through the phenylalanine. Only CDR3 DNA remains: 45 bases, in frame from the first base. Trimming leaves V shorter by 3 bases and J shorter by 3 bases, with the junction holding 2 bases beyond the gene matches. The germline V gene supplies CDR1 MRHNA and CDR2 SNTAGT.

This receptor was taken from a human donor who donated a stem cell graft to a child with combined immunodeficiency. The rearranged chain carries TRBV6-4 and TRBJ2-3; 11 central nucleotides agree with TRBD2. The material sequenced was PBMCs from the stem cell graft donor, taken from the stem cell graft. The CDR3 region reads CASSERLAGTDTQYF. In nucleotides, the sequence is TGTGCCAGCAGTGAACGACTAGCGGGAACAGATACGCAGTATTTT.